Given below is one T cell receptor beta chain in context. This entry is derived from a study of technical replicates of blood from several donors. Germline CDR1 SGHNT, CDR2 YYREEE (reference sequence). The CDR3 contains 13 residues. Trimming stripped 5 bases from V and 8 bases from J, with 14 bases between. TCRdb keeps only in-frame clones here, not all; method: immunoSEQ multiplex PCR. The sample holds roughly 60,000 clones, just under 95% seen once. The chain links TRBV5-4 to TRBJ2-4, with D possibly TRBD1 on 5 matching bases. This TCR was recovered from a human donor in good health. Some clones in this sample may be carry-over from other donors' samples. Sequences were obtained from PBMCs. CDR3 sequence: CASSQGLEDIQYF. DNA for the CDR3: TGTGCCAGCAGTCAGGGTCTCGAGGACATTCAGTACTTC.